This T cell receptor (beta chain) originates from a study of cytomegalovirus exposure and HLA in healthy donors. Study-level results: When a later analysis compared HLA-associated TCR beta chains with equally common others, the HLA-associated chains turned out to be more clonally expanded and to have lower generation probabilities.

This CDR3 contains 15 residues. Germline V lookup: CDR1 SGHTA, CDR2 FQGNSA. Trimming took off 5 bases at V and 7 bases at J, with 20 bases between the two ends. Notes on this clone: Its antigen remains unknown.

Researchers ran the PCR with 60 Vbeta and 13 Jbeta primers. How the authors handled the data: An analysis that came later counted around 80 million unique TCR beta chains, approximately 10 million shared. The data were produced by immunoSEQ multiplex PCR, yet TCRdb's version contains in-frame clones alone and is incomplete. V and J calls and clone size are those listed in that table; D and trimming were worked out from the DNA. This table holds about 180,000 clones, over 60% found once. The source is a man aged 40-55 years in good health and CMV-seronegative. The chain recombines TRBV7-2 with TRBJ2-5, with D possibly TRBD1 on 5 matching bases. Sequences were obtained from PBMCs. The CDR3 spells CASSPGSDSKVTQYF. The DNA of the CDR3 is TGTGCCAGCAGCCCCGGAAGTGACAGCAAAGTGACCCAGTACTTC.